The 22 T cell receptor beta chains listed next were all sequenced from one sample in a study of blood T cell repertoires in COVID-19. Sequencing was performed with immunoSEQ multiplex PCR; in TCRdb, only in-frame clones are kept and a portion is missing. The sample has roughly 200,000 clones; around 83% are singletons. The sequenced sample consisted of peripheral blood. All receptors come from a human donor in a cohort sampled during active COVID-19.

The chain employs TRBV5-1 and TRBJ2-5; 14 bases map to TRBD2. The ends lost 3 bases at V and 1 base at J; junction bases unmatched: 2. This CDR3 spans 16 amino acids. Germline V gene sequence: CDR1 SGHRS, CDR2 YFSETQ. The CDR3 DNA is TGCGCCAGCAGCTGGGGGACTAGCGGGGGCCAAGAGACCCAGTACTTC. Translation: CASSWGTSGGQETQYF. Full variable domain (rest looked up from reference TRBV5-1 and TRBJ2-5): KAGVTQTPRYLIKTRGQQVTLSCSPISGHRSVSWYQQTPGQGLQFLFEYFSETQRNKGNFPGRFSGRQFSNSRSEMNVSTLELGDSALYLCASSWGTSGGQETQYFGPGTRLLVL.

The sample holds one count of this clone. The rearrangement uses TRBV7-3 and TRBJ2-1, with 12 bases identical to TRBD1. Unmatched junction bases numbered 8, after V lost 2 bases and J lost 9 bases. From germline, CDR1 is SGHTA and CDR2 FQGTGA. The CDR3 length is 16 residues. The CDR3, as DNA: TGTGCCAGCAGCTTAGCGTTGGGACAGGGGGCTTTTGAGCAGTTCTTC. It specifies CASSLALGQGAFEQFF.

This chain joins TRBV6-5 and TRBJ2-7, with 9 bases fitting TRBD1. In germline, CDR1 is MNHEY, CDR2 SVGAGI. The CDR3 length is 15 residues. Trimming cost V 8 bases and J 1 base; bases outside gene matches: 9. The CDR3 spells CASGRFGTGSYEQYF. CDR3 coding DNA: TGTGCCAGCGGGAGATTCGGGACAGGGTCCTACGAGCAGTACTTC.

The chain uses TRBV5-6 and TRBJ1-2; D not certain. The germline V gene encodes CDR1 SGHDT and CDR2 YYEEEE. V shed 4 bases and J shed 0 bases, with 13 bases lying between them. The CDR3 totals 15 residues. In nucleotides, the CDR3 is TGTGCCAGCAGCCCAAGGCGTGGAGCTAACTATGGCTACACCTTC. Translation gives CASSPRRGANYGYTF.

The genes are TRBV5-8 and TRBJ1-4; D is uncertain. Germline loops: CDR1 SGHTS, CDR2 YDEGEE. This CDR3 is built from 13 residues. Trimming took off 4 bases at V and 11 bases at J, with 15 bases between the two ends. CDR3 DNA: TGTGCCAGCAGCCAGATCCAAGACAAGAAACTGTTTTTT. Protein sequence: CASSQIQDKKLFF.

This sequence joins TRBV28 and TRBJ2-2; 7 positions match TRBD1. V lost 0 bases to trimming and J lost 4 bases; unmatched junction nucleotides: 11. CDR1 and CDR2 (germline): MDHEN, SYDVKM. The CDR3 totals 18 residues. The CDR3 is CASSLWELGGESTGELFF. CDR3 sequence (DNA): TGTGCCAGCAGTTTATGGGAGTTAGGGGGCGAGAGCACCGGGGAGCTGTTTTTT.

The chain is built from TRBV28 and TRBJ2-7, with D tentatively TRBD1 (6 bases). Deletions cut 5 bases from V and 7 bases from J, with 18 bases between. CDR1 and CDR2 from the germline V gene are MDHEN and SYDVKM. This CDR3 is 14 amino acids long. In nucleotides, the CDR3 is TGTGCCAGCAGTCTCGAACAGGGTTCGGGGGAGCAGTACTTC. This gives the protein CASSLEQGSGEQYF. Filled out from reference TRBV28 and TRBJ2-7, the complete variable domain reads DVKVTQSSRYLVKRTGEKVFLECVQDMDHENMFWYRQDPGLGLRLIYFSYDVKMKEKGDIPEGYSVSREKKERFSLILESASTNQTSMYLCASSLEQGSGEQYFGPGTRLTVT.

J is TRBJ2-1 and V is TRBV29-1; no firm D call. From germline, CDR1 is SQVTM and CDR2 ANQGSEA. V was cut by 7 bases and J by 0 bases, with 7 bases left in between. The CDR3 is 12 residues long. The CDR3 here is CSAQRSYNEQFF. The CDR3 nucleotides are TGCAGCGCCCAGCGCTCCTACAATGAGCAGTTCTTC.

The V gene is TRBV18, the J gene TRBJ1-2, with D possibly being TRBD1 (5 bases). The CDR3 extends over 13 amino acids. CDR1 and CDR2 (germline): KGHSH, LQKENI. With 3 bases removed from V and 7 bases from J, the gap between germline ends came to 12 bases. Written as DNA, the CDR3 is TGTGCCAGCTCACCTTCAGGGCAGAGTGGCTACACCTTC. This gives the protein CASSPSGQSGYTF.

This clone was found once. The chain employs TRBV7-2 and TRBJ2-2; D is uncertain. V was shortened by 0 bases and J by 5 bases, with 10 bases between the two germline ends. The CDR3 totals 15 residues. Germline CDR1 is SGHTA and CDR2 is FQGNSA. DNA for the CDR3: TGTGCCAGCAGCTTAGCGGGCCATCAGACCGGGGAGCTGTTTTTT. Protein sequence: CASSLAGHQTGELFF.

This clone showed up just once. V gene TRBV7-2 combines with J gene TRBJ2-7; 14 bases match TRBD2. With V trimmed by 4 bases and J by 9 bases, 14 bases remained unmatched. Germline lookup yields CDR1 SGHTA and CDR2 FQGNSA. This CDR3 is built from 17 residues. For the CDR3, the DNA is TGTGCCAGCAGCTCCGGCGGGACTAGCGGGAGAGGGGGGAGGCAGTACTTC. Its protein product is CASSSGGTSGRGGRQYF.

The chain uses TRBV3-1 (or the pseudogene TRBV3-2) and TRBJ2-7, with TRBD2 identical over 8 bases. Germline CDR1 and CDR2: LGHDT and YNNKEL (reference sequence). Trimming at V came to 3 bases and at J to 2 bases, leaving 3 bases not matched to a gene. CDR3 length: 14 residues. This CDR3 reads CASSHLRGAYEQYF. CDR3 DNA sequence: TGTGCCAGCAGCCATTTGCGGGGGGCCTACGAGCAGTACTTC.

The chain combines TRBV7-9 with TRBJ1-2; D is ambiguous. Trimming removed 5 bases at V and 6 bases at J, with 16 bases between. The CDR3 is made up of 14 amino acids. Per germline, CDR1 SEHNR and CDR2 FQNEAQ (reference sequence). CDR3 sequence: CASSHIGASHGYTF. In DNA, the CDR3 is TGTGCCAGCAGCCACATAGGAGCGTCACATGGCTACACCTTC.

This chain connects TRBV4-2 to TRBJ2-5; 7 bases are shared with TRBD2. Germline CDR1 reads LGHNA; CDR2 reads YNFKEQ. J lost 4 bases, V lost 4 bases, and 6 bases had no gene match. This CDR3 region has 14 residues. This CDR3 is CASSPLGGGETQYF. The DNA for the CDR3 is TGTGCCAGCAGCCCCCTGGGCGGGGGAGAGACCCAGTACTTC.

The chain has TRBV29-1 and TRBJ1-4, with D possibly matching TRBD1 (5 bases). Deletions cut 0 bases from V and 4 bases from J, with 9 bases between. The length of the CDR3 is 14 residues. Per the germline V gene, CDR1 is SQVTM and CDR2 is ANQGSEA. CDR3 sequence: CSVEEGGDNEKLFF. In DNA, the CDR3 is TGCAGCGTTGAAGAGGGAGGGGATAATGAAAAACTGTTTTTT.

The chain is built from TRBV5-6 and TRBJ1-1; TRBD1 aligns across 7 bases. The CDR3 contains 13 residues. Looked up from germline, CDR1 is SGHDT and CDR2 is YYEEEE. The trim removed 4 bases at V and 2 bases at J, leaving 2 bases unmatched. The CDR3 nucleotides are TGTGCCAGCAGCCGGGACAGAAACACTGAAGCTTTCTTT. It encodes CASSRDRNTEAFF.

This chain links TRBV28 with TRBJ2-7, with 13 bases matching TRBD2. J gave up 6 bases and V 4 bases, and 6 bases lay outside the gene matches. There are 15 residues in the CDR3. CDR1 is MDHEN, CDR2 SYDVKM, per germline. CDR3 sequence reads: CASSSGLAGAIEQYF. The CDR3 DNA sequence: TGTGCCAGCAGTTCTGGACTAGCGGGAGCTATCGAGCAGTACTTC. Variable domain in full (rest from reference TRBV28 and TRBJ2-7): DVKVTQSSRYLVKRTGEKVFLECVQDMDHENMFWYRQDPGLGLRLIYFSYDVKMKEKGDIPEGYSVSREKKERFSLILESASTNQTSMYLCASSSGLAGAIEQYFGPGTRLTVT.

This sequence joins TRBV19 and TRBJ1-2; D not resolved. CDR1 is LNHDA, CDR2 SQIVND, per germline (reference sequence). CDR3 length: 15 residues. V was shortened by 1 base and J by 8 bases, with 17 bases between the two germline ends. The CDR3 nucleotides are TGTGCCAGTAGTATAGCCGAAGGTACGAGGCGCGGCTACACCTTC. It codes for CASSIAEGTRRGYTF.

This clone was observed a few times. This chain connects TRBV9 to TRBJ2-7; TRBD2 might be the D (5 bases). V was shortened by 3 bases and J by 1 base, with 8 bases between the two germline ends. Germline V gene data show CDR1 as SGDLS and CDR2 as YYNGEE. The CDR3 has 13 amino acids. The CDR3 protein is CASSGGGSYEQYF. The DNA of the CDR3 is TGTGCCAGCAGCGGAGGAGGATCCTACGAGCAGTACTTC.

This chain joins TRBV3-1 (or the pseudogene TRBV3-2) and TRBJ1-1, with D perhaps TRBD1 (6 bases). CDR3 length equals 16 residues. Trimming left V 0 bases short and J 2 bases short, with 13 bases between. Germline CDR1 reads LGHDT; CDR2 reads YNNKEL (reference sequence). In nucleotides, the CDR3 is TGTGCCAGCAGCCAAGATCGGGACAATCCAAACACTGAAGCTTTCTTT. Its protein product is CASSQDRDNPNTEAFF.

This chain uses TRBV19 with TRBJ1-4, with D perhaps matching TRBD1 (6 bases). Between the trimmed V and J ends, which lost 10 bases and 2 bases, there was a span of 20 bases. The CDR3 length is 16 residues. Per germline, CDR1 LNHDA and CDR2 SQIVND (reference sequence). The CDR3 loop is CAISPGGTTTNEKLFF. The CDR3 nucleotides are TGTGCCATTAGCCCGGGGGGGACAACCACTAATGAAAAACTGTTTTTT.

This clone was seen more than once but under ten times. The chain couples TRBV14 to TRBJ2-7; TRBD2 agrees at 12 bases. The V segment lost 4 bases and the J segment 2 bases; nucleotides outside the gene matches: 3. The CDR3 is 15 amino acids. Germline assignment: CDR1 SGHDN and CDR2 FVKESK. DNA for the CDR3: TGTGCCAGCAGCCTAGGACTAGCGGGACCCTACGAGCAGTACTTC. This codes for CASSLGLAGPYEQYF.